What follows describes a single TCR beta chain. The antigen it binds to is not known. No base quality values were provided; no much bigger clone lies one nucleotide off. The goal of deep resolution MiSeq sequencing was a depth between 1 in 1 million and 1 in 200,000 T cells, and coverage averaged 10x per clonotype. The immunoSEQ hsTCRB Kit was used to generate the TCR beta libraries. The published analysis was carried out like this. The data were analyzed with ImmunoSEQ Analyzer and ImmunoSEQ Data Assistant, and V, D and J gene assignments followed IMGT definitions. Clonality, with values ranging from 0 to 1, was calculated as one minus the normalized Shannon entropy of productive rearrangement frequencies. Public clonotype analysis was restricted to overrepresented clonotypes comprising at least 0.05% of each patient's repertoire. Some 12 age-matched healthy donor repertoires from immuneACCESS served as clonality controls. Sourced from immuneACCESS, this table was stored by TCRdb with only in-frame sequences that have V and J called. A share of the clones is absent; for the studies checked, an unresolved V gene accounts for under half, and the remainder has no known explanation. V, J and clone size are those of that table, while D and trimming were read from the DNA. This sample is represented by 150,000 to 200,000 clones; roughly 86% of them were singletons. Of the sample, approximately 2% falls within the top ten clones.

This record belongs to a study of cytotoxic CD8 clonotypes in ibrutinib-treated CLL (dated by TCRdb to the early 2020s). For context, the study as a whole: In this cohort, approximately 15 patients were treatment-naive and roughly 10 were relapsed/refractory, while around 17 had unmutated IGHV. Partial responses were observed in about 25 patients and complete responses in 2; after a median follow-up of roughly 72 months, remission was maintained in approximately 14 patients and progression was observed in approximately 12. Response samples were obtained after a median of about 13 months of treatment, with a range of roughly 6 to 40 months. On average, each sample yielded 255,043 productive templates and tens of thousands of productive rearrangements. Of the roughly 90 people in the trial, around 26 had longitudinal samples available. Cryopreserved peripheral blood mononuclear cells were collected before treatment, at response, and at either disease progression or sustained remission. Every remission and progressive disease sample was obtained while ibrutinib was still being received by the patients.

According to the study, the label for this sample's time point signals: 12 months on ibrutinib. Approximately 2 micrograms of genomic DNA were extracted from cryopreserved PBMCs for TCR beta library preparation. Longitudinal blood samples from CLL patients receiving ibrutinib monotherapy were subjected to high-throughput TCR beta sequencing. The patients took part in an open-label, single-center phase 2 trial of ibrutinib monotherapy. V is shortened by 6 bases, J by 0 bases, and the region joining them spans 12 bases. CDR1 is given as LNHDA and CDR2 as SQIVND, both from the germline V gene (reference sequence). Measured from the cysteine to the phenylalanine, the CDR3 is 14 residues long. Of all the DNA, just the CDR3 is kept, 42 bases in frame from base 1. Study-level results and caveats: Lymph node repertoires were not examined, and the timing of sampling was not matched between patients in sustained remission and those whose disease progressed. Public clonotypes were rare and either shrank or stayed stable during treatment, and the rise in clonality at ibrutinib response reflected expansion of private clonotypes. Clonality increased at ibrutinib response, stayed stable in sustained remission, and fell back toward baseline at progression. Baseline clonality was found to be higher than that of age-matched healthy donors and was strongly correlated with circulating CD8+ T-cell counts.

The source of this sequence is a human donor with chronic lymphocytic leukemia. The chain joins TRBV19 to TRBJ2-7, and the D gene may be TRBD2, 5 bases matching. Sequenced material: PBMCs, taken after 12 months of ibrutinib treatment. CDR3 loop: CASRVRGSSYEQYF. The DNA sequence is given as TGTGCCAGTAGGGTGAGAGGGAGCTCCTACGAGCAGTACTTC.